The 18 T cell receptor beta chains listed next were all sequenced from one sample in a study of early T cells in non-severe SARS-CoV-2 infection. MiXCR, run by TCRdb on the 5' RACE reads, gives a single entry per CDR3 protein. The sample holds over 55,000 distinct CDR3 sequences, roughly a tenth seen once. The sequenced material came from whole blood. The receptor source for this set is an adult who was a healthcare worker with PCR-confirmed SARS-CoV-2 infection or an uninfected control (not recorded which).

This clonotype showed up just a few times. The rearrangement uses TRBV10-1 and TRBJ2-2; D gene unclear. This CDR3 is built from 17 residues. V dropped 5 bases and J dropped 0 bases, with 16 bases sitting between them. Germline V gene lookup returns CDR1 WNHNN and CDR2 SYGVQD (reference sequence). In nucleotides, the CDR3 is TGCGCCAGCAGTAATCCTTTCCAAAGCTCGAACACCGGGGAGCTGTTTTTT. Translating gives CASSNPFQSSNTGELFF.

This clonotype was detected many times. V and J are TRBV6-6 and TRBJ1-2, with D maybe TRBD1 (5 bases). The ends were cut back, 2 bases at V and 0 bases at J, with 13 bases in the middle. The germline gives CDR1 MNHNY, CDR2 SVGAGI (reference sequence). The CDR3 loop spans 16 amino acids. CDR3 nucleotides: TGTGCCAGCAGTTACCAGGGTCCCACCGCTAACTATGGCTACACCTTC. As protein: CASSYQGPTANYGYTF.

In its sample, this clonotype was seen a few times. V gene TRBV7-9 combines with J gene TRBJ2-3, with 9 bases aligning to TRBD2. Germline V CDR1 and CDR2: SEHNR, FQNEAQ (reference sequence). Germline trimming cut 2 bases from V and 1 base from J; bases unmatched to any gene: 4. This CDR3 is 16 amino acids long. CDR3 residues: CASSLWASGGTDTQYF. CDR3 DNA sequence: TGTGCCAGCAGCTTATGGGCTAGCGGGGGCACAGATACGCAGTATTTT.

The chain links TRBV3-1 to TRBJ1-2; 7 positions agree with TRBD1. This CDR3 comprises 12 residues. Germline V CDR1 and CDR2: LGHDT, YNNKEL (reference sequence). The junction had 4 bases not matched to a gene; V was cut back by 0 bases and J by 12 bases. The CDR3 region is CASSQEGRGDTF. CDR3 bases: TGTGCCAGCAGCCAAGAAGGCAGGGGGGACACCTTC. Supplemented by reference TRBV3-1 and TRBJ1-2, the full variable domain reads DTAVSQTPKYLVTQMGNDKSIKCEQNLGHDTMYWYKQDSKKFLKIMFSYNNKELIINETVPNRFSPKSPDKAHLNLHINSLELGDSAVYFCASSQEGRGDTFGSGTRLTVV.

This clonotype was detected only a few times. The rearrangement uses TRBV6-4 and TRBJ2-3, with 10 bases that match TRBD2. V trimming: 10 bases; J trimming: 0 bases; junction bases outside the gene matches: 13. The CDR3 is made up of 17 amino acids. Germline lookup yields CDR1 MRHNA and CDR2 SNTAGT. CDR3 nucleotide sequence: TGTGCCACCAAGAGGGCTAGCGGGGGCAAAAGCACAGATACGCAGTATTTT. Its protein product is CATKRASGGKSTDTQYF.

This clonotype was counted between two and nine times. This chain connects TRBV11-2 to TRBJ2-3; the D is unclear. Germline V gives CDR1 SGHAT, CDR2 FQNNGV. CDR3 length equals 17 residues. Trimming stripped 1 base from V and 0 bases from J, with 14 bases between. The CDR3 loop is CASSLVADGWSTDTQYF. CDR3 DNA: TGTGCCAGCAGCTTAGTAGCTGACGGGTGGAGCACAGATACGCAGTATTTT. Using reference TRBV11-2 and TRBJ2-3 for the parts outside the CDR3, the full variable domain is EAGVAQSPRYKIIEKRQSVAFWCNPISGHATLYWYQQILGQGPKLLIQFQNNGVVDDSQLPKDRFSAERLKGVDSTLKIQPAKLEDSAVYLCASSLVADGWSTDTQYFGPGTRLTVL.

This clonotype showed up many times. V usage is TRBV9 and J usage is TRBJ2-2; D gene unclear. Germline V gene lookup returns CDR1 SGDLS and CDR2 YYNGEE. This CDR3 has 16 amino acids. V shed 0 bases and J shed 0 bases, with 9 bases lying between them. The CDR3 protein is CASSVVAGANTGELFF. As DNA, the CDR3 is TGTGCCAGCAGCGTAGTGGCTGGGGCGAACACCGGGGAGCTGTTTTTT.

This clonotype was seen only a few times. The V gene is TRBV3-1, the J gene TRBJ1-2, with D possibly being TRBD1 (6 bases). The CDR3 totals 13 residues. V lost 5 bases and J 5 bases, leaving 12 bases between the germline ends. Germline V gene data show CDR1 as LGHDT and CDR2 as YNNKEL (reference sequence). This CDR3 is CASSLTGPYGYTF. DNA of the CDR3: TGTGCCAGCAGCTTGACAGGACCGTATGGCTACACCTTC.

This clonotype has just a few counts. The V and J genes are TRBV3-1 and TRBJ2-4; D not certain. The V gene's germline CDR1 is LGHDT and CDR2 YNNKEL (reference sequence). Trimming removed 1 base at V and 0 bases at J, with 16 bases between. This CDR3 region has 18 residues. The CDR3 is CASSQGVVDPLAKNIQYF. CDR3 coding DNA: TGTGCCAGCAGCCAAGGAGTAGTTGATCCTCTAGCCAAAAACATTCAGTACTTC.

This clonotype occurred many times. This CDR3 reads CASSKSRAGDTQYF. CDR3 sequence (DNA): TGTGCCAGCAGTAAAAGCAGGGCGGGGGATACGCAGTATTTT. V usage is TRBV27 and J usage is TRBJ2-3, with D perhaps matching TRBD2 (6 bases). This CDR3 spans 14 amino acids. CDR1 MNHEY and CDR2 SMNVEV come from the germline V gene (reference sequence). Trimming took 5 bases from V and 6 from J, leaving 15 bases between them.

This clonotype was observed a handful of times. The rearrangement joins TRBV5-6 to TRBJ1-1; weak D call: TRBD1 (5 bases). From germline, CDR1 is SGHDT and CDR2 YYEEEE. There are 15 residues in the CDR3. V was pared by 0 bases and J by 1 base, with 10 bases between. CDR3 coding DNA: TGTGCCAGCAGCTTGGGGGCAGGGAAGAACACTGAAGCTTTCTTT. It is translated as CASSLGAGKNTEAFF.

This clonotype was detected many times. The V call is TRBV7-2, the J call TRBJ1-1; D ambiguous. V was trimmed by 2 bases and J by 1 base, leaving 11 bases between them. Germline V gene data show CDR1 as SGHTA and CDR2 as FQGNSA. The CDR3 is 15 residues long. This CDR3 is CASSLNSVGNTEAFF. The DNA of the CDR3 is TGTGCCAGCAGCTTAAATAGTGTGGGGAACACTGAAGCTTTCTTT.

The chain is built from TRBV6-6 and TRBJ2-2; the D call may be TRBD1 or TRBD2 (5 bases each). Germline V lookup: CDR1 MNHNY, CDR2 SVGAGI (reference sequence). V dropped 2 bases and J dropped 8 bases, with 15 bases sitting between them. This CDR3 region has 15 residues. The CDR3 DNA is TGTGCCAGCAGTTACGAGGGACGCACCCTAGGGGAGCTGTTTTTT. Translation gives CASSYEGRTLGELFF.

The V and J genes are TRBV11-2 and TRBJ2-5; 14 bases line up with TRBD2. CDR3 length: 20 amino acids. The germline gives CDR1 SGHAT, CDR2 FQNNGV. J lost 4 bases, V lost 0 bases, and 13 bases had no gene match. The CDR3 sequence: CASSLDERGLAGARGETQYF. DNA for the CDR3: TGTGCCAGCAGCTTAGATGAACGGGGACTAGCGGGGGCCCGGGGAGAGACCCAGTACTTC.

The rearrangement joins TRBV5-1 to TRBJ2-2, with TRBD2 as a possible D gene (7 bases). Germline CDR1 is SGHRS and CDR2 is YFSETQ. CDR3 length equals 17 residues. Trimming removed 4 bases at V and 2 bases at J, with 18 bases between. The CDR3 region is CASSPISAGANTGELFF. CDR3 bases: TGCGCCAGCAGCCCAATCAGTGCGGGGGCCAACACCGGGGAGCTGTTTTTT.

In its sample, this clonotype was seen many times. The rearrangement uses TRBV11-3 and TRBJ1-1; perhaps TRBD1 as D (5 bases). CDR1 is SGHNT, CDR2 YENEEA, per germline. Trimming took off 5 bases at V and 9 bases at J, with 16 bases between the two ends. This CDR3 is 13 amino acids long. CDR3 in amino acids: CASSQSQGRQAFF. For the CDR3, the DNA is TGTGCCAGCAGCCAGTCTCAGGGACGCCAAGCTTTCTTT.

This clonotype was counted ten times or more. The CDR3 nucleotides are TGTGCCAGCTCAGCTAGTGGTGAAAAACTGTTTTTT. Translation: CASSASGEKLFF. This chain joins TRBV18 and TRBJ1-4, with D uncertain. The V end lost 5 bases, the J end lost 7 bases, and 8 bases lay between the germline ends. Looked up from germline, CDR1 is KGHSH and CDR2 is LQKENI. This CDR3 has 12 amino acids.

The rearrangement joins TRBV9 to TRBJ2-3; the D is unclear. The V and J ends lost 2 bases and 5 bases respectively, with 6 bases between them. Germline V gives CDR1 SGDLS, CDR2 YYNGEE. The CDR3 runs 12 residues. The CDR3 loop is CASSVGLDTQYF. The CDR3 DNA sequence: TGTGCCAGCAGCGTCGGGTTAGATACGCAGTATTTT. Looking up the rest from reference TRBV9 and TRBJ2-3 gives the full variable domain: DSGVTQTPKHLITATGQRVTLRCSPRSGDLSVYWYQQSLDQGLQFLIQYYNGEERAKGNILERFSAQQFPDLHSELNLSSLELGDSALYFCASSVGLDTQYFGPGTRLTVL.